These T cell receptor beta chains were read from a single sample in a study of siplizumab effects on memory and regulatory T cells. Assay: immunoSEQ multiplex PCR; the TCRdb copy retains only in-frame clones and omits some. The sample yields 85,000 or so clones, around 93% seen once. Sequencing was done on a sample of CD8+ T cells sorted from blood. The receptors derive from a human donor in good health. Each CDR3 is given with its conserved first and last residue. A D gene is named only where the DNA matches it firmly. Part of the rows lack a size; the others show once, few, many or a class for expanded clones.

clone size,D gene,J gene,V gene,CDR3 DNA,CDR3 protein
-,TRBD1,TRBJ2-2,TRBV29-1,TGCAGCGTTGAAGGATGGGACAGGGGGCCCGGGGAGCTGTTTTTT,CSVEGWDRGPGELFF
-,-,TRBJ2-3,TRBV15,TGTGCCACGGCTCGGGTTGACTTCTCTAGCACAGATACGCAGTATTTT,CATARVDFSSTDTQYF
-,-,TRBJ1-3,TRBV7-9,TGTGCCAGCAGCTCCCCAGACTCTGGAAACACCATATATTTT,CASSSPDSGNTIYF
-,-,TRBJ2-7,TRBV27,TGTGCCAGCAGTTATACAGGGATCGCCTACGAGCAGTACTTC,CASSYTGIAYEQYF
-,-,TRBJ2-5,TRBV5-1,TGCGCCAGCAGCTCCGGGATTCAAGAGACCCAGTACTTC,CASSSGIQETQYF
-,-,TRBJ2-3,TRBV4-1,TGCGCCAGCAGCCAAGATCCCCTAATAGGAGGGGGAGATACGCAGTATTTT,CASSQDPLIGGGDTQYF
-,TRBD2,TRBJ2-1,TRBV7-9,TGTGCCAGCAGCCCGGGACTAGCGGGAGAAAAAAACAATGAGCAGTTCTTC,CASSPGLAGEKNNEQFF
-,-,TRBJ2-7,TRBV15,TGTGCCACCAGCAGAGATCGAACCGGCGAGCAGTACTTC,CATSRDRTGEQYF
few,TRBD2,TRBJ2-7,TRBV6-1,TGTGCCAGCAGTGAACCACGGACTAGCGGAGAGCAGTACTTC,CASSEPRTSGEQYF
-,-,TRBJ2-7,TRBV19,TGTGCCAGTAGCGCCTCCCGGTCCAACGAGCAGTACTTC,CASSASRSNEQYF
-,-,TRBJ1-1,TRBV19,TGTGCCAGTAGTCTCCATATGAACACTGAAGCTTTCTTT,CASSLHMNTEAFF
-,TRBD2,TRBJ2-7,TRBV5-1,TGCGCCAGCAGCTTCGGGACTAGCGGGACTAGCTCCTACGAGCAGTACTTC,CASSFGTSGTSSYEQYF
-,TRBD1,TRBJ2-3,TRBV27,TGTGCCAGCAGTTCACTCTCGACAGGGGGCGCGGCAGATACGCAGTATTTT,CASSSLSTGGAADTQYF
-,TRBD1,TRBJ1-1,TRBV27,TGTGCCAGCAGTTTTGGAACAGGGGTCACTGAAGCTTTCTTT,CASSFGTGVTEAFF
-,-,TRBJ1-4,TRBV7-9,TGTGCCAGCAGCTTAGGTGGGACTGAAAAACTGTTTTTT,CASSLGGTEKLFF
-,-,TRBJ2-1,TRBV5-6,TGTGCCAGCAGCTTGGCACCAGCACAACTCAATGAGCAGTTCTTC,CASSLAPAQLNEQFF
-,TRBD1,TRBJ2-1,TRBV5-1,TGCGCCAGCAGCGATTACTCCGGGACAGGGAGCAGTGAGCAGTTCTTC,CASSDYSGTGSSEQFF
once,-,TRBJ2-7,TRBV27,TGTGCCAGCAGTTTCCGGGGGCAGTACGAGCAGTACTTC,CASSFRGQYEQYF
-,-,TRBJ2-7,TRBV27,TGTGCCAGCAGTTTCGGTCACGAGCAGTACTTC,CASSFGHEQYF
-,-,TRBJ2-3,TRBV5-1,TGCGCCAGCAGCTTGTTCACAGGCTCAGATACGCAGTATTTT,CASSLFTGSDTQYF
once,-,TRBJ2-7,TRBV6-1,TGTGCCAGCAGTGAGGTAGGGACCTCCTACGAGCAGTACTTC,CASSEVGTSYEQYF
-,-,TRBJ2-1,TRBV28,TGTGCCAGCAGTTTCGCCCCCGGCTGGACCGAGCAGTTCTTC,CASSFAPGWTEQFF
-,TRBD2,TRBJ2-1,TRBV15,TGTGCCACCAATGATGCTAGCGGGAGTCTGCGACCATGGGAGCAGTTCTTC,CATNDASGSLRPWEQFF
-,-,TRBJ2-5,TRBV29-1,TGCAGCGTTGATGGGACTCAAGGGGGAGAGACCCAGTACTTC,CSVDGTQGGETQYF
-,-,TRBJ1-1,TRBV19,TGTGCCAGTAGTATAGATCTCTGGAACACTGAAGCTTTCTTT,CASSIDLWNTEAFF
-,-,TRBJ2-3,TRBV5-6,TGTGCCAGCAACCTATTGTCGGAGAGTGGCACAGATACGCAGTATTTT,CASNLLSESGTDTQYF
-,-,TRBJ2-7,TRBV6-5,TGTGCCAGCAGTTTAACAGGGAACGAGCAGTACTTC,CASSLTGNEQYF
-,-,TRBJ2-1,TRBV27,TGTGCCAGCAGTTATGGAGGGAACTCCTACAATGAGCAGTTCTTC,CASSYGGNSYNEQFF
few,TRBD1,TRBJ1-1,TRBV28,TGTGCCAGCAGTTTTTACAGGGGCACTGAAGCTTTCTTT,CASSFYRGTEAFF
-,-,TRBJ2-7,TRBV27,TGTGCCAGCAGTTCCTTGTTCCAGGGAGGTTCCTACGAGCAGTACTTC,CASSSLFQGGSYEQYF
-,TRBD2,TRBJ2-5,TRBV7-2,TGTGCCAGCAGCGGTAGCGGGATGGTAGAGACCCAGTACTTC,CASSGSGMVETQYF
-,TRBD2,TRBJ2-7,TRBV19,TGTGCCAGTAGTATCTCAGGCGGGAGTGGGGCCTACGAGCAGTACTTC,CASSISGGSGAYEQYF
-,TRBD2,TRBJ2-5,TRBV4-1,TGCGCCAGCAGTCCAAGGACTAGCGGGATTGAGACCCAGTACTTC,CASSPRTSGIETQYF
-,TRBD2,TRBJ2-5,TRBV7-3,TGTGCCAGCAGCTTGACGGGAGGGCCAGGGGAGACCCAGTACTTC,CASSLTGGPGETQYF
-,-,TRBJ2-1,TRBV11-3,TGTGCCAGCAGCTTGAAAAGCGGACCCTCCTACAATGAGCAGTTCTTC,CASSLKSGPSYNEQFF
-,-,TRBJ2-5,TRBV6-5,TGTGCCAGCAGTTACCCCACAGGGATGGGAGAGACCCAGTACTTC,CASSYPTGMGETQYF